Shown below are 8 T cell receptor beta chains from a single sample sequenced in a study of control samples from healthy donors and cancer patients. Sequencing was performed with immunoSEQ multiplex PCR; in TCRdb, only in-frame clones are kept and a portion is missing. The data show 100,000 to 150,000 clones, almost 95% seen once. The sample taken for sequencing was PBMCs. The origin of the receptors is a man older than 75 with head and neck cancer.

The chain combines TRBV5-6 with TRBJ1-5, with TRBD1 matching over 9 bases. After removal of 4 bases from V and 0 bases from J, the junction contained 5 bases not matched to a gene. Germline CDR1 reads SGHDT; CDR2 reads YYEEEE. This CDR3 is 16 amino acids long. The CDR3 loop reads CASSHRGPYSNQPQHF. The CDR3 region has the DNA TGTGCCAGCAGCCACAGGGGGCCCTATAGCAATCAGCCCCAGCATTTT.

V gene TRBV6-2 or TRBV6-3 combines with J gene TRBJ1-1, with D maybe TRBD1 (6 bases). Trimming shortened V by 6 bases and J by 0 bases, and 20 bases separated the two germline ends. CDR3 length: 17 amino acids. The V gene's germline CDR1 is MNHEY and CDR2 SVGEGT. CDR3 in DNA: TGTGCCAGCAGCAGTGAGAGGGGGGGGCTAATGAACACTGAAGCTTTCTTT. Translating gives CASSSERGGLMNTEAFF.

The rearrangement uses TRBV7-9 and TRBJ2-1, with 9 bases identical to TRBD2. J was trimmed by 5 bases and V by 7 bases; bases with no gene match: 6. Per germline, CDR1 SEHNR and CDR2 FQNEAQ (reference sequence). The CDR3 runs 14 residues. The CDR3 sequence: CASTQAGGNNEQFF. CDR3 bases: TGTGCCAGCACCCAAGCGGGGGGAAACAATGAGCAGTTCTTC.

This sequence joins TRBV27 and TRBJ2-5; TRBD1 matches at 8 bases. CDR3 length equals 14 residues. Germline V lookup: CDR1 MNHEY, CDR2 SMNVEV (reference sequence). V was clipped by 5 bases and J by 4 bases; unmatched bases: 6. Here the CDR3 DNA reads TGTGCCAGCAGTCAGCAGGGGGCAGGAGAGACCCAGTACTTC. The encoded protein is CASSQQGAGETQYF.

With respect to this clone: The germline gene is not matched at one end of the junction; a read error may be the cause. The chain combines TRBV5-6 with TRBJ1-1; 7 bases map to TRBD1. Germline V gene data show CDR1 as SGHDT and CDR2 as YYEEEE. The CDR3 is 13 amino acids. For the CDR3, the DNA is TGTGCCAGCAGCTTCCGACAGGGAGGGTCGCAACGCTTT. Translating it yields CASSFRQGGSQRF.

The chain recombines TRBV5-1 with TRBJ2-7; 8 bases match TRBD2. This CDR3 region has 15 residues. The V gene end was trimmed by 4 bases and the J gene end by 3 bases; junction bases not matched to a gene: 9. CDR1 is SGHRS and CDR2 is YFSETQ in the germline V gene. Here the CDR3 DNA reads TGCGCCAGCAGCCCCATCCTCGGGGGGGGCTACGAGCAGTACTTC. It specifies CASSPILGGGYEQYF.

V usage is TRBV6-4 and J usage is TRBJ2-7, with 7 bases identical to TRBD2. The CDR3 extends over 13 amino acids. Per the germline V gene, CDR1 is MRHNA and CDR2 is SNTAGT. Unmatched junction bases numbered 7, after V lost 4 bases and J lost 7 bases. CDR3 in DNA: TGTGCCAGCAGTGTTTTTGCAGCGGGGGAGCAGTACTTC. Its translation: CASSVFAAGEQYF.

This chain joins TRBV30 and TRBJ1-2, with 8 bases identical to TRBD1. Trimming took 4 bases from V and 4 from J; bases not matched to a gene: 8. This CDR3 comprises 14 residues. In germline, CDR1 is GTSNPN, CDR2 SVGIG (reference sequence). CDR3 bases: TGTGCCTGGATGCTTCACAGGGGGTCCTATGGCTACACCTTC. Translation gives CAWMLHRGSYGYTF.